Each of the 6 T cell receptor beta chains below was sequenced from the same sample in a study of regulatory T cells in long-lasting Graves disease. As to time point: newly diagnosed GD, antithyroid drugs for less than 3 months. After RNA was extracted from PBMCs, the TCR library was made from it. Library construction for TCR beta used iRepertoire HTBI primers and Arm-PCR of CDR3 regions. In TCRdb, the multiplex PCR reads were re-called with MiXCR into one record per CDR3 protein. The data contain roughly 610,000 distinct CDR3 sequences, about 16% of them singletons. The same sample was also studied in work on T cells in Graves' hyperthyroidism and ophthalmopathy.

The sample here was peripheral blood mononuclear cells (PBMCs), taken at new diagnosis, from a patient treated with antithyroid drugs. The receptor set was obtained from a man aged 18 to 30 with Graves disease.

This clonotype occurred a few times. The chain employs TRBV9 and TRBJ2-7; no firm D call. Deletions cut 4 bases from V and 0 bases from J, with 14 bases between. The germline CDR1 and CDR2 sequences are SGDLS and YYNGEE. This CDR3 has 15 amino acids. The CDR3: CASSLTGASSYEQYF. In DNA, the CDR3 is TGTGCCAGCAGCCTGACGGGCGCTAGCTCCTACGAGCAGTACTTC.

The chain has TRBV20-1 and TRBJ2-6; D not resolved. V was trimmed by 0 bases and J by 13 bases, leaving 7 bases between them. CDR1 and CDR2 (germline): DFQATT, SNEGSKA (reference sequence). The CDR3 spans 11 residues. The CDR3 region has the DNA TGCAGTGCTAGAGATGGCGGAGTCCTGACTTTC. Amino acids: CSARDGGVLTF.

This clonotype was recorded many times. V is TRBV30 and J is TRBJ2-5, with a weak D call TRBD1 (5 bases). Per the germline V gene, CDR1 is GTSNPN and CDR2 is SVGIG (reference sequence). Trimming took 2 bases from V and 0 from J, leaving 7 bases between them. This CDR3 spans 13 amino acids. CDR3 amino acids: CAWSRGDQETQYF. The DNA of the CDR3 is TGTGCCTGGAGTAGGGGCGACCAAGAGACCCAGTACTTC.

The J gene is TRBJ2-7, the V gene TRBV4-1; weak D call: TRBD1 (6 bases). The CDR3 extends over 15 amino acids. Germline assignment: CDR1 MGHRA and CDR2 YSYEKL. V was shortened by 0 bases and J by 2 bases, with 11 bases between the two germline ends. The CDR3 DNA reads TGCGCCAGCAGCCAAGACGTGGACAGAGCCTACGAGCAGTACTTC. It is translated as CASSQDVDRAYEQYF.

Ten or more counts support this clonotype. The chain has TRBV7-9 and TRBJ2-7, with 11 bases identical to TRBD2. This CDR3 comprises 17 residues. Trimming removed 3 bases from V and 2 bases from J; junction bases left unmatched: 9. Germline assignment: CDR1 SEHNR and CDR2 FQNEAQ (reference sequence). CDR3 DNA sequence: TGTGCCAGCAGCTTTGGGCTACTAGCGGGAGCTACCTACGAGCAGTACTTC. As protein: CASSFGLLAGATYEQYF.

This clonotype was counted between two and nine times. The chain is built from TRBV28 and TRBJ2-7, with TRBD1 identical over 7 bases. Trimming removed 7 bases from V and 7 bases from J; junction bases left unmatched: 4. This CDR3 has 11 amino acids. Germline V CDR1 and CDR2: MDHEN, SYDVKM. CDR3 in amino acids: CASTLDREQYF. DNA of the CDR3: TGTGCCAGCACCCTGGACAGGGAGCAGTACTTC. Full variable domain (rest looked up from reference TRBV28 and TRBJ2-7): DVKVTQSSRYLVKRTGEKVFLECVQDMDHENMFWYRQDPGLGLRLIYFSYDVKMKEKGDIPEGYSVSREKKERFSLILESASTNQTSMYLCASTLDREQYFGPGTRLTVT.